Sequencing of this T cell receptor (beta chain) was carried out in a study of blood T cell repertoires in COVID-19. Turning to the study itself: Collection of acute and convalescent COVID-19 samples took place in the United States, Italy and Spain.

The germline gives CDR1 KGHSH, CDR2 LQKENI. Trimming stripped 6 bases from V and 1 base from J, with 18 bases between. The CDR3 totals 16 residues. As processed by the authors: Reference gene primer amplification yielded estimated nucleated cell counts. Sequencing used immunoSEQ multiplex PCR; TCRdb keeps in-frame clones, though not all of them. The V and J calls and clone size are taken from that table; D and trimming were inferred from the DNA. The sample holds about 250,000 clones, approximately 89% seen once. The sample holds a few counts of this clone. The source of this sequence is a woman aged 55-70 years who had recovered from COVID-19. V usage is TRBV18 and J usage is TRBJ2-5, with D possibly being TRBD1 (5 bases). The sample comprised peripheral blood. This CDR3 reads CASSNSGRALQETQYF. The CDR3 nucleotides read TGTGCCAGCTCGAACTCGGGCAGGGCACTCCAAGAGACCCAGTACTTC.